This T cell receptor beta chain was profiled in a study of monozygotic twins with inflammatory bowel disease. The quantity of total RNA per TCR library was around 3.5 ug. The cDNA of both the TCRalpha and TCRbeta chains was subjected to two nested PCRs of approximately 17 and 9 cycles. TCRdb re-called the 5' RACE reads and catalogs CDR3 proteins one per entry, DNA excluded. Recorded for this sample: around 230,000 distinct CDR3 sequences. CDR3 length equals 15 residues. The sequence came from a human donor with ulcerative colitis or Crohn's disease, or a healthy co-twin of an affected twin (not recorded which). Sequencing was done on a sample of blood. The chain joins TRBV12-3 or TRBV12-4 to TRBJ1-1; with no DNA, the TCRdb D assignment of TRBD1 cannot be verified. The CDR3 loop is CASSSPRTWNTEAFF.